This passage covers 15 T cell receptor beta chains from one sample sequenced in a study of T cells in Graves' hyperthyroidism and ophthalmopathy. It was RNA transcripts that yielded the amplified TCR beta CDR3 regions. TCR CDR3 regions were first amplified by RT-PCR with HTBI primers. Using its own MiXCR run on the multiplex PCR reads, TCRdb lists one record per CDR3 protein. The table records roughly 400,000 distinct CDR3 sequences, more than 12% of them present only once. Input material: blood. These receptors were obtained from a man aged 45 to 65 with Graves' ophthalmopathy.

This clonotype was recorded at least ten times. The chain uses TRBV28 and TRBJ1-1; D unresolved. This CDR3 is built from 13 residues. Trimming stripped 2 bases from V and 10 bases from J, with 14 bases between. CDR1 and CDR2 from the germline V gene are MDHEN and SYDVKM. As DNA, the CDR3 is TGTGCCAGCAGTTTAAGATCACCGGGCGGAGCTTTCTTT. Its translation is CASSLRSPGGAFF.

This clonotype was seen only a few times. The chain links TRBV19 to TRBJ1-3; D is uncertain. The length of the CDR3 is 16 residues. Trimming took 3 bases from V and 4 from J, leaving 16 bases between them. Germline CDR1 LNHDA, CDR2 SQIVND (reference sequence). CDR3 in DNA: TGTGCCAGTAGTATTATCGAACATCTATACGGAAACACCATATATTTT. It yields the protein CASSIIEHLYGNTIYF.

The gene calls are TRBV30 and TRBJ2-2, with unresolved D. CDR3 size: 15 residues. Per the germline V gene, CDR1 is GTSNPN and CDR2 is SVGIG (reference sequence). The V gene lost 2 bases and the J gene lost 6 bases, with 16 bases spanning the gap. The CDR3 spells CAWSNKRPFPGELFF. DNA for the CDR3: TGTGCCTGGAGTAACAAAAGACCGTTCCCCGGGGAGCTGTTTTTT.

The table lists this clonotype with many counts. This chain links TRBV27 with TRBJ2-5; D perhaps matches TRBD2 (5 bases). The CDR3 is made up of 14 amino acids. The V gene's germline CDR1 is MNHEY and CDR2 SMNVEV (reference sequence). Trimming pared 3 bases from V and 2 bases from J, leaving 10 bases between. The CDR3 sequence: CASSFLGEQETQYF. The CDR3 DNA reads as TGTGCCAGCAGTTTTCTTGGGGAGCAAGAGACCCAGTACTTC.

The table lists this clonotype with many counts. This chain uses TRBV13 with TRBJ2-3; D is undetermined. Per the germline V gene, CDR1 is PRHDT and CDR2 is FYEKMQ (reference sequence). CDR3 length: 14 residues. Deletions cut 5 bases from V and 6 bases from J, with 15 bases between. The CDR3 protein is CASSEGGRVDTQYF. The CDR3 nucleotides read TGTGCCAGCAGCGAAGGTGGAAGGGTTGATACGCAGTATTTT.

This clonotype has only a few counts. The rearrangement joins TRBV11-2 to TRBJ2-7, with D maybe TRBD1 (6 bases). The CDR3 contains 15 residues. Germline CDR1 is SGHAT and CDR2 is FQNNGV. V was cut by 9 bases and J by 3 bases, with 21 bases left in between. The CDR3: CASSTSRYRDYEQYF. DNA of the CDR3: TGTGCCAGTAGTACCTCGAGGTACAGGGACTACGAGCAGTACTTC.

Ten or more counts support this clonotype. J is TRBJ1-1 and V is TRBV20-1, with unresolved D. Trimming removed 6 bases from V and 4 bases from J, with 21 bases in between. The CDR3 length is 15 residues. The germline CDR1 and CDR2 sequences are DFQATT and SNEGSKA (reference sequence). CDR3 sequence reads: CSALEMKVWGTEAFF. The CDR3 bases are TGCAGTGCCCTAGAAATGAAGGTATGGGGCACTGAAGCTTTCTTT.

A few counts support this clonotype. The rearrangement uses TRBV27 and TRBJ2-7, with D possibly TRBD2 on 6 matching bases. Germline V lookup: CDR1 MNHEY, CDR2 SMNVEV (reference sequence). CDR3 size: 14 residues. V was shortened by 7 bases and J by 2 bases, with 15 bases between the two germline ends. CDR3 protein: CASKMGEVAYEQYF. The DNA for the CDR3 is TGTGCCAGCAAGATGGGGGAGGTTGCCTACGAGCAGTACTTC.

This clonotype was seen ten or more times. V and J are TRBV2 and TRBJ2-1; 7 nucleotides align to TRBD2. V was pared by 4 bases and J by 3 bases, with 3 bases of the junction left unmatched. CDR3 size: 14 residues. CDR1 and CDR2 from the germline V gene are SNHLY and FYNNEI. This chain's CDR3 is CASSVRGSYNEQFF. The CDR3 DNA reads TGTGCCAGCAGTGTGCGCGGGAGCTACAATGAGCAGTTCTTC.

Many counts were recorded for this clonotype. The J gene is TRBJ2-7, the V gene TRBV6-1; D is possibly TRBD1 (6 bases). The CDR3 runs to 15 residues. Trimming removed 1 base at V and 6 bases at J, with 16 bases between. CDR1 and CDR2 (germline): MNHNS, SASEGT. Here the CDR3 reads CASSEEWLVGGEQYF. The CDR3 DNA is TGTGCCAGCAGTGAAGAATGGCTCGTAGGGGGCGAGCAGTACTTC.

This clonotype occurred many times. J is TRBJ2-3 and V is TRBV4-2, with 7 bases matching TRBD1. This CDR3 spans 14 amino acids. Trimming removed 7 bases from V and 3 bases from J; junction bases left unmatched: 7. Germline loops: CDR1 LGHNA, CDR2 YNFKEQ. DNA for the CDR3: TGTGCCAGCACCCCAGGGGGTGTGACAGATACGCAGTATTTT. It encodes CASTPGGVTDTQYF.

This clonotype showed up just a few times. This sequence joins TRBV12-5 and TRBJ1-4, with 11 bases fitting TRBD1. Germline lookup yields CDR1 LGHNT and CDR2 FRNRAP. This CDR3 has 19 residues. The junction had 12 bases not matched to a gene; V was cut back by 6 bases and J by 0 bases. For the CDR3, the DNA is TGTGCTAGTGGAACCGGGGACAGGGGGACAGAAACAACTAATGAAAAACTGTTTTTT. Its translation: CASGTGDRGTETTNEKLFF.

The chain carries TRBV27 and TRBJ2-7; no clear D. Germline CDR1 MNHEY, CDR2 SMNVEV (reference sequence). V was trimmed by 8 bases and J by 0 bases, leaving 20 bases between them. CDR3 length: 16 residues. The CDR3 is CASARPTPDGSYEQYF. The CDR3 DNA reads as TGTGCCAGCGCAAGACCTACCCCGGACGGCTCCTACGAGCAGTACTTC.

There are many counts of this clonotype. This chain joins TRBV2 and TRBJ1-2; 7 positions agree with TRBD1. From germline, CDR1 is SNHLY and CDR2 FYNNEI. The CDR3 length is 16 residues. The trim removed 4 bases at V and 0 bases at J, leaving 8 bases unmatched. CDR3 protein: CASSVVQGLANYGYTF. The CDR3 region has the DNA TGTGCCAGCAGTGTTGTACAGGGGTTAGCTAACTATGGCTACACCTTC.

There are many counts of this clonotype. This chain joins TRBV20-1 and TRBJ2-1; D ambiguous. Trimming stripped 4 bases from V and 5 bases from J, with 9 bases between. This CDR3 is 12 amino acids long. Germline V lookup: CDR1 DFQATT, CDR2 SNEGSKA (reference sequence). The CDR3 DNA is TGCAGTGCTACAGACTGGGACAATGAGCAGTTCTTC. Translating gives CSATDWDNEQFF.